Following are 22 T cell receptor beta chains from one sample sequenced in a study of blood T cell repertoires in COVID-19. Only in-frame clones appear in the TCRdb table, and some are missing; sequencing was by immunoSEQ multiplex PCR. Here the sample spans 88,000 or so clones, roughly nine tenths being singletons. Material for sequencing was peripheral blood. These receptors were collected from a man in his forties or fifties with acute or convalescent COVID-19.

The chain recombines TRBV19 with TRBJ2-3; weak D call: TRBD1 (5 bases). Trimming took off 3 bases at V and 3 bases at J, with 13 bases between the two ends. The CDR3 is 15 residues long. Germline CDR1 and CDR2: LNHDA and SQIVND (reference sequence). This CDR3 is CASSIGAGRTDTQYF. As DNA, the CDR3 is TGTGCCAGTAGTATTGGGGCAGGTCGGACAGATACGCAGTATTTT.

The rearrangement uses TRBV5-1 and TRBJ1-1, with unresolved D. Germline V gene sequence: CDR1 SGHRS, CDR2 YFSETQ. V lost 2 bases and J lost 2, with 13 bases in between. This CDR3 spans 15 amino acids. CDR3 in amino acids: CASSFLTNPNTEAFF. In DNA, the CDR3 is TGCGCCAGCAGCTTTCTGACAAATCCTAACACTGAAGCTTTCTTT.

V usage is TRBV19 and J usage is TRBJ1-4; D uncertain. Looked up from germline, CDR1 is LNHDA and CDR2 is SQIVND (reference sequence). V lost 6 bases and J 0 bases, leaving 5 bases between the germline ends. The CDR3 has 13 residues. The CDR3 spells CASSFPTNEKLFF. In DNA, the CDR3 is TGTGCCAGTAGCTTCCCAACTAATGAAAAACTGTTTTTT.

V gene TRBV28 combines with J gene TRBJ1-4; the D gene is possibly TRBD1 (6 bases). This CDR3 comprises 12 residues. V was trimmed by 6 bases and J by 4 bases, leaving 6 bases between them. CDR1 and CDR2 from the germline V gene are MDHEN and SYDVKM. The CDR3 loop reads CASRQGNEKLFF. As DNA, the CDR3 is TGTGCCAGCAGACAGGGTAATGAAAAACTGTTTTTT.

J is TRBJ2-3 and V is TRBV10-3, with unresolved D. The CDR3 is made up of 12 amino acids. V lost 5 bases, J lost 5 bases, and 8 bases lay in between. CDR1 and CDR2 from the germline V gene are ENHRY and SYGVKD. This CDR3 is CAISSPGDTQYF. The DNA of the CDR3 is TGTGCCATCAGTAGCCCGGGAGATACGCAGTATTTT.

The chain employs TRBV11-2 and TRBJ2-1; the D gene is possibly TRBD1 (6 bases). From germline, CDR1 is SGHAT and CDR2 FQNNGV. The CDR3 is 14 amino acids. Trimming left V 3 bases short and J 8 bases short, with 14 bases between. The CDR3: CASSLGAVGHEQFF. DNA for the CDR3: TGTGCCAGCAGCTTGGGGGCGGTAGGGCATGAGCAGTTCTTC. Variable domain in full (rest from reference TRBV11-2 and TRBJ2-1): EAGVAQSPRYKIIEKRQSVAFWCNPISGHATLYWYQQILGQGPKLLIQFQNNGVVDDSQLPKDRFSAERLKGVDSTLKIQPAKLEDSAVYLCASSLGAVGHEQFFGPGTRLTVL.

In this sample, this clone turned up once. The genes are TRBV5-1 and TRBJ1-1; 9 bases align to TRBD1. The trim removed 0 bases at V and 5 bases at J, leaving 5 bases unmatched. This CDR3 has 15 amino acids. Germline V gene lookup returns CDR1 SGHRS and CDR2 YFSETQ. The CDR3: CASSLAGQGQTEAFF. The CDR3 nucleotides are TGCGCCAGCAGCTTGGCGGGACAGGGTCAAACTGAAGCTTTCTTT.

This clone was recorded only once. The chain links TRBV2 to TRBJ2-3, with a weak D call TRBD2 (6 bases). Per the germline V gene, CDR1 is SNHLY and CDR2 is FYNNEI. The CDR3 runs to 15 residues. Trimming shortened V by 5 bases and J by 1 base, and 13 bases separated the two germline ends. The CDR3 region is CASSFRPGGTDTQYF. DNA for the CDR3: TGTGCCAGCAGTTTCCGACCGGGGGGCACAGATACGCAGTATTTT.

This rearrangement joins TRBV7-2 to TRBJ2-1; possibly TRBD2 for D (7 bases). V was trimmed by 4 bases and J by 5 bases, leaving 15 bases between them. The V gene's germline CDR1 is SGHTA and CDR2 FQGNSA. This CDR3 region has 15 residues. Here the CDR3 DNA reads TGTGCCAGCAGCTCTGAGGGGGGGGCGAACAATGAGCAGTTCTTC. Its translation: CASSSEGGANNEQFF.

The chain has TRBV29-1 and TRBJ2-1; 8 nucleotides agree with TRBD1. CDR1 and CDR2 from the germline V gene are SQVTM and ANQGSEA. CDR3 length equals 13 residues. V gave up 6 bases and J gave up 1 base; unmatched junction bases: 2. The CDR3 sequence is CSVQGASYNEQFF. Here the CDR3 DNA reads TGCAGCGTGCAGGGGGCGTCCTACAATGAGCAGTTCTTC.

The chain uses TRBV18 and TRBJ1-1, with TRBD1 as a possible D gene (5 bases). This CDR3 spans 16 amino acids. Germline values: CDR1 KGHSH, CDR2 LQKENI. The V gene lost 3 bases and the J gene lost 2 bases, with 16 bases spanning the gap. CDR3 coding DNA: TGTGCCAGCTCACCCACCTTGGGGAGGGGCAACACTGAAGCTTTCTTT. Its translation is CASSPTLGRGNTEAFF.

The V and J genes are TRBV2 and TRBJ1-4; D may be TRBD1 (6 bases). The CDR3 is 13 amino acids. V was pared by 5 bases and J by 8 bases, with 12 bases between. Germline CDR1 reads SNHLY; CDR2 reads FYNNEI. The CDR3 spells CASSRGGREKLFF. The CDR3 coding sequence is TGTGCCAGCAGTCGGGGGGGGCGGGAAAAACTGTTTTTT.

V usage is TRBV3-1 (or the pseudogene TRBV3-2) and J usage is TRBJ2-2; TRBD1 matches at 7 bases. The V gene's germline CDR1 is LGHDT and CDR2 YNNKEL (reference sequence). CDR3 length: 16 amino acids. The V segment lost 1 base and the J segment 4 bases; nucleotides outside the gene matches: 6. The CDR3 DNA follows: TGTGCCAGCAGCCAAGGAACAGGGGTTACCACCGGGGAGCTGTTTTTT. It codes for CASSQGTGVTTGELFF.

The CDR3 DNA follows: TGTGCCAGCAGTTCAGGGGCCGGAAACACCATATATTTT. It is translated as CASSSGAGNTIYF. The chain combines TRBV6-2 or TRBV6-3 with TRBJ1-3; D might be TRBD1 (6 bases). Germline CDR1 is MNHEY and CDR2 is SVGEGT. This CDR3 has 13 residues. V lost 4 bases, J lost 4 bases, and 8 bases lay in between.

The chain couples TRBV7-4 to TRBJ1-4; 9 bases map to TRBD1. V lost 1 base, J lost 10 bases, and 7 bases stayed unmatched. Germline CDR1 SGHVT, CDR2 SQSDAQ. This CDR3 is 15 amino acids long. The CDR3 reads CASSLVPGQGGKLFF. CDR3 DNA sequence: TGTGCCAGCAGCTTAGTTCCGGGACAGGGAGGAAAACTGTTTTTT. Full variable domain (missing parts from reference TRBV7-4 and TRBJ1-4): GAGVSQSPRYKVAKRGRDVALRCDSISGHVTLYWYRQTLGQGSEVLTYSQSDAQRDKSGRPSGRFSAERPERSVSTLKIQRTEQGDSAVYLCASSLVPGQGGKLFFGSGTQLSVL.

This chain joins TRBV19 and TRBJ1-2; D call uncertain. Germline V gives CDR1 LNHDA, CDR2 SQIVND (reference sequence). CDR3 length: 14 amino acids. Trimming cost V 7 bases and J 0 bases, with 12 bases left between them. In DNA, the CDR3 is TGTGCCAGTACCCCTCCGGGAACTAACTATGGCTACACCTTC. Translating gives CASTPPGTNYGYTF.

The V call is TRBV5-4, the J call TRBJ2-1; D is perhaps TRBD2 (6 bases). V was clipped by 3 bases and J by 5 bases, with 12 bases between them. This CDR3 contains 14 residues. The germline V gene encodes CDR1 SGHNT and CDR2 YYREEE (reference sequence). This CDR3 reads CASSSGVGHNEQFF. The CDR3 bases are TGTGCCAGCAGCTCGGGGGTTGGCCACAATGAGCAGTTCTTC.

The V call is TRBV6-5, the J call TRBJ1-4; a possible D gene is TRBD1 (6 bases). Per the germline V gene, CDR1 is MNHEY and CDR2 is SVGAGI. The V end lost 6 bases, the J end lost 5 bases, and 10 bases lay between the germline ends. The CDR3 has 13 residues. CDR3 sequence reads: CASRTGGNEKLFF. CDR3 sequence (DNA): TGTGCCAGCAGGACAGGAGGAAATGAAAAACTGTTTTTT.

This clone appeared a single time. This chain joins TRBV4-1 and TRBJ1-5; D is possibly TRBD1 (6 bases). V was cut by 4 bases and J by 2 bases, with 18 bases left in between. CDR3 size: 17 residues. The germline V gene has CDR1 MGHRA and CDR2 YSYEKL. The CDR3 sequence: CASSPRDILIGNQPQHF. The CDR3, as DNA: TGCGCCAGCAGCCCCCGGGACATCTTAATTGGCAATCAGCCCCAGCATTTT.

The chain employs TRBV2 and TRBJ2-3; unclear D gene. The CDR3 sequence is 15 residues long. Trimming shortened V by 4 bases and J by 0 bases, and 11 bases separated the two germline ends. Germline V lookup: CDR1 SNHLY, CDR2 FYNNEI. CDR3 nucleotides: TGTGCCAGCAGTGTACAGATACCTAGCACAGATACGCAGTATTTT. It is translated as CASSVQIPSTDTQYF.

This clone was observed once. This chain's CDR3 is CASSYQGLAGGGEQFF. The CDR3 DNA sequence: TGTGCCAGCAGTTACCAGGGACTAGCGGGAGGTGGTGAGCAGTTCTTC. The chain links TRBV6-5 to TRBJ2-1, with TRBD2 identical over 15 bases. The trim removed 2 bases at V and 9 bases at J, leaving 5 bases unmatched. This CDR3 comprises 16 residues. Germline CDR1 reads MNHEY; CDR2 reads SVGAGI.

V is TRBV18 and J is TRBJ2-3; D gene unclear. V gave up 2 bases and J gave up 4 bases, with 7 bases separating them. Germline CDR1 is KGHSH and CDR2 is LQKENI. The CDR3 contains 13 residues. The CDR3 nucleotides are TGTGCCAGCTCACCATACAGATCAGATACGCAGTATTTT. This codes for CASSPYRSDTQYF.